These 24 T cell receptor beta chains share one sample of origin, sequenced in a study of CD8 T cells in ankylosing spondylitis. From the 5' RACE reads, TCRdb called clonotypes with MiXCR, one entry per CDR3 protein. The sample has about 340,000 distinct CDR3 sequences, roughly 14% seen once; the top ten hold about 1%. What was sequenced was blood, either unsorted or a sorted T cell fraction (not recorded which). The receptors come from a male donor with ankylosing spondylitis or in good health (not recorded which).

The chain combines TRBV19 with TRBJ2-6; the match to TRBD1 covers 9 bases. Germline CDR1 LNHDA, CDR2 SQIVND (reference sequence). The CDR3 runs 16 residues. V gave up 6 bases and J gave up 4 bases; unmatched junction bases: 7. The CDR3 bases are TGTGCCAGTAGCACATGGACAGGGGCGGGGGCCAACGTCCTGACTTTC. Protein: CASSTWTGAGANVLTF. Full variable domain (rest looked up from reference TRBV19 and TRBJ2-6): DGGITQSPKYLFRKEGQNVTLSCEQNLNHDAMYWYRQDPGQGLRLIYYSQIVNDFQKGDIAEGYSVSREKKESFPLTVTSAQKNPTAFYLCASSTWTGAGANVLTFGAGSRLTVL.

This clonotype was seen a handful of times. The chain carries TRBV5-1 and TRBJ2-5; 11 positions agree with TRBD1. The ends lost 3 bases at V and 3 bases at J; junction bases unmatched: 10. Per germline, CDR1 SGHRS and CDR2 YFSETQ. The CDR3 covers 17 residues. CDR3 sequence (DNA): TGCGCCAGCAGCTCGGGACAGGGGGGTGGGGTTGAAGAGACCCAGTACTTC. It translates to CASSSGQGGGVEETQYF. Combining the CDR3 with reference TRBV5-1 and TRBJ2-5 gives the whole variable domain KAGVTQTPRYLIKTRGQQVTLSCSPISGHRSVSWYQQTPGQGLQFLFEYFSETQRNKGNFPGRFSGRQFSNSRSEMNVSTLELGDSALYLCASSSGQGGGVEETQYFGPGTRLLVL.

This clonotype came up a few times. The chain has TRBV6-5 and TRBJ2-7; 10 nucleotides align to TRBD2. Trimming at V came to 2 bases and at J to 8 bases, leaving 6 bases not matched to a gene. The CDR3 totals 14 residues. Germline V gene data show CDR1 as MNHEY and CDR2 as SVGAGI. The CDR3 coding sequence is TGTGCCAGCAGTTACGCGACTAGCGGGTACCAGCAGTACTTC. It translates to CASSYATSGYQQYF.

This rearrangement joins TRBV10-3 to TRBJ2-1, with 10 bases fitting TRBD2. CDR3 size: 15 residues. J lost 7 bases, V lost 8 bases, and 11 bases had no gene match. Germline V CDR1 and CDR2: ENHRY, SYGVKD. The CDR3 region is CAIGDTLAGGNEQFF. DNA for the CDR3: TGTGCCATCGGGGACACCTTAGCGGGGGGTAATGAGCAGTTCTTC.

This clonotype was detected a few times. As DNA, the CDR3 is TGTGCCAGCAGTTACTCGAGCAGCTATGGCTACACCTTC. It is translated as CASSYSSSYGYTF. This sequence joins TRBV6-2 or TRBV6-3 and TRBJ1-2; D uncertain. Germline assignment: CDR1 MNHEY and CDR2 SVGEGT. This CDR3 comprises 13 residues. Trimming took off 0 bases at V and 4 bases at J, with 6 bases between the two ends.

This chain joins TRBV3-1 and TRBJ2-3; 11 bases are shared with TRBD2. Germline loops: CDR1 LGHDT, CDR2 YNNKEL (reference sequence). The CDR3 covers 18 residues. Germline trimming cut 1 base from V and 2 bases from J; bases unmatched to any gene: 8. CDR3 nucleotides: TGTGCCAGCAGCCAAGTTGGGACTAGCGGATTCTACACAGATACGCAGTATTTT. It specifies CASSQVGTSGFYTDTQYF.

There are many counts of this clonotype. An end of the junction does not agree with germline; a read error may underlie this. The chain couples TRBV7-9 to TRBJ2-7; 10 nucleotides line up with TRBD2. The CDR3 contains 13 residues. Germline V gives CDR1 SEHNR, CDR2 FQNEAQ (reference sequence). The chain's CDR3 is CASSLAGAYEQYF. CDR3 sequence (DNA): TGTGCCAGCAGCCTAGCGGGGGCCTACGAGCAGTACTTC.

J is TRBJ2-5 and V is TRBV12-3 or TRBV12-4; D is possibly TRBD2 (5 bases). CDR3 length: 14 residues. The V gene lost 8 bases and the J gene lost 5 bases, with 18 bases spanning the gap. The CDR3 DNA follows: TGTGCCAGCCTGCACTACGGGATAGGGGAGACCCAGTACTTC. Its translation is CASLHYGIGETQYF.

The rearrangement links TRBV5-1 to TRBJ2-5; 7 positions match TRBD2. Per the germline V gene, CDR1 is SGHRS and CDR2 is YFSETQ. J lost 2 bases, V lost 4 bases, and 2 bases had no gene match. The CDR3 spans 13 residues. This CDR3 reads CASSKGLQETQYF. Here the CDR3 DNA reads TGCGCCAGCAGCAAGGGACTACAAGAGACCCAGTACTTC.

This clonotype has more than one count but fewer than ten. The CDR3 sequence is CSVEVRTGSSYEQYF. As DNA, the CDR3 is TGCAGCGTTGAGGTGAGGACTGGTAGCTCCTACGAGCAGTACTTC. This chain connects TRBV29-1 to TRBJ2-7; possible D gene TRBD2, 5 bases. Looked up from germline, CDR1 is SQVTM and CDR2 is ANQGSEA. Trimming left V 3 bases short and J 0 bases short, with 15 bases between. The CDR3 is 15 residues long.

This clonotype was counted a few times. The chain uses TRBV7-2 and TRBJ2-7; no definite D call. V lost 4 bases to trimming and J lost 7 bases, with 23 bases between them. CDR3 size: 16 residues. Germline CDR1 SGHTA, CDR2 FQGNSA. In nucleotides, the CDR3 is TGTGCCAGCAGCTCGATTGAGCGAGACGGTATACGGGAGCAGTACTTC. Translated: CASSSIERDGIREQYF.

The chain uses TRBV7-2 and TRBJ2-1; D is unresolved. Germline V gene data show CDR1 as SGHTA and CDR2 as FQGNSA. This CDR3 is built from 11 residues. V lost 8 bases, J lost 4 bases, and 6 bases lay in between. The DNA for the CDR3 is TGTGCCAGCCTATTATACAATGAGCAGTTCTTC. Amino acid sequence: CASLLYNEQFF.

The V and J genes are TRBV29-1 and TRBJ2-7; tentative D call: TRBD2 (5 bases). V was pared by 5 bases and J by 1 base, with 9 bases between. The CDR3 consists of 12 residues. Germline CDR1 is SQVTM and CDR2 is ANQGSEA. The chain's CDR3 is CSVRGPSYEQYF. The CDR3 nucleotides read TGCAGCGTTCGCGGGCCATCCTACGAGCAGTACTTC.

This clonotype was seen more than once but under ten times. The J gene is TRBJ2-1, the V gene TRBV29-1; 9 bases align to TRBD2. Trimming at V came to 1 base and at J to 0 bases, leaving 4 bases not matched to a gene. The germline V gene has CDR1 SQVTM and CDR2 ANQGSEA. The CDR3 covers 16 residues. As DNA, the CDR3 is TGCAGCGTTGAAGCTAGCGGGACCCCCTCCTACAATGAGCAGTTCTTC. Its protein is CSVEASGTPSYNEQFF.

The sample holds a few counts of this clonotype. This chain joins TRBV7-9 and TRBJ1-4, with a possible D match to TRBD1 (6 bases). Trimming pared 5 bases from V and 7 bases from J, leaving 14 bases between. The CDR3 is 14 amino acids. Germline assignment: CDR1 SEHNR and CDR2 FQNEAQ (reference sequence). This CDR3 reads CASSRDTAGEKLFF. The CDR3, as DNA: TGTGCCAGCAGCCGGGACACCGCCGGTGAAAAACTGTTTTTT.

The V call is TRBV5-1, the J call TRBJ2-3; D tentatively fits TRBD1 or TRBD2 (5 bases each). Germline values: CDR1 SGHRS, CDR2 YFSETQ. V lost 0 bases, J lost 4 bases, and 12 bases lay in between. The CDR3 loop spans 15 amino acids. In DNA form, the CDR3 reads TGCGCCAGCAGCTTGGAAACGGGACCACCAGATACGCAGTATTTT. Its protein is CASSLETGPPDTQYF.

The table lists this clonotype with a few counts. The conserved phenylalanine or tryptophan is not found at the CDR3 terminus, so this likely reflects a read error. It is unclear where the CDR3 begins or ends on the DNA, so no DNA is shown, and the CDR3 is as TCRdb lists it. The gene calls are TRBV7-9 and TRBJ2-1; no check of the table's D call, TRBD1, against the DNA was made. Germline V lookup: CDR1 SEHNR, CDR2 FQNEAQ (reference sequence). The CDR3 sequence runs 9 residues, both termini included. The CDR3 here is CASSLAGGI.

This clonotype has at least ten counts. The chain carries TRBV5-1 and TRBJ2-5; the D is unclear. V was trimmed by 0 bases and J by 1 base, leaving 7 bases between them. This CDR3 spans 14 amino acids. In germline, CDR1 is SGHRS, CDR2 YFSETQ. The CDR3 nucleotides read TGCGCCAGCAGCTTGGATAGTTTCCAAGAGACCCAGTACTTC. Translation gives CASSLDSFQETQYF.

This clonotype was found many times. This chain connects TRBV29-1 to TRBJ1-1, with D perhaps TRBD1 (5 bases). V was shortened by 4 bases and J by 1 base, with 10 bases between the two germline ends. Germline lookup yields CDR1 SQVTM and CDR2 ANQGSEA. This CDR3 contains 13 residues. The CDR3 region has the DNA TGCAGCGTTGGACCTCAGGGGAACACTGAAGCTTTCTTT. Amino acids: CSVGPQGNTEAFF.

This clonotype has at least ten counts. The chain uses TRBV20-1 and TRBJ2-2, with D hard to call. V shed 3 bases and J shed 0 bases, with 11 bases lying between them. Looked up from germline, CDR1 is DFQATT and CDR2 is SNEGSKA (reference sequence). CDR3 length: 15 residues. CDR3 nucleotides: TGCAGTGCTAGTGGGTGGGCGGCGAACACCGGGGAGCTGTTTTTT. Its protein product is CSASGWAANTGELFF.

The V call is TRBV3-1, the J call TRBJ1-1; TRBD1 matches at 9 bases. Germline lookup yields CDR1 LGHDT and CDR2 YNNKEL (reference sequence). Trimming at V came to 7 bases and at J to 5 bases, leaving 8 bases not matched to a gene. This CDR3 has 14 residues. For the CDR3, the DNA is TGTGCCAGCACAACATCGGGACAGGGAACTGAAGCTTTCTTT. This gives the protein CASTTSGQGTEAFF.

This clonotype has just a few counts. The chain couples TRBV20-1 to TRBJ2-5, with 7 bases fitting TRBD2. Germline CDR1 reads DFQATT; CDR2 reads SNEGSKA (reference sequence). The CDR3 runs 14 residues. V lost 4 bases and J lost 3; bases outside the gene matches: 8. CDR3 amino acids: CSATGGFEEETQYF. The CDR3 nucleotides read TGCAGTGCTACCGGGGGGTTCGAAGAAGAGACCCAGTACTTC.

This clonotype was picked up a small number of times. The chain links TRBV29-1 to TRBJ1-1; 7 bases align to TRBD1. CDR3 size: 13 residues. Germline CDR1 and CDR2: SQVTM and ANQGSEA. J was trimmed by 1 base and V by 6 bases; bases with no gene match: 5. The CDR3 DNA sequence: TGCAGCGTGGAGAGGACAGGGAACACTGAAGCTTTCTTT. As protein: CSVERTGNTEAFF. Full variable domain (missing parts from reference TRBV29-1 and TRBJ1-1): SAVISQKPSRDICQRGTSLTIQCQVDSQVTMMFWYRQQPGQSLTLIATANQGSEATYESGFVIDKFPISRPNLTFSTLTVSNMSPEDSSIYLCSVERTGNTEAFFGQGTRLTVV.

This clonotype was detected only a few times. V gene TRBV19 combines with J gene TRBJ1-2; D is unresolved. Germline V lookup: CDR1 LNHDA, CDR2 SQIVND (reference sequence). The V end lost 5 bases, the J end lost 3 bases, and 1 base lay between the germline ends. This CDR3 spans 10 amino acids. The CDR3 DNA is TGTGCCAGTAGTGACTATGGCTACACCTTC. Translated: CASSDYGYTF.